This record concerns one TCR beta chain sequence. This sample was taken from a study of tumor-infiltrating lymphocytes in primary liver carcinoma. With 6 bases removed from V and 6 bases from J, the gap between germline ends came to 23 bases. This CDR3 contains 17 residues. Researchers generated TCR beta cDNA from 500 ng of total RNA, relying on a constant-region primer. Three nested multiplex PCR rounds, a slightly modified ARM-PCR method, built the TCR beta libraries. It was with TRBV1-TRBV30 forward primers and a C-beta reverse primer that the first two PCR rounds were run, at around 10 cycles each. TCRdb re-called the multiplex PCR reads through MiXCR, storing one row per CDR3 protein. Of about 310,000 distinct CDR3 sequences listed, 58% are singletons. Germline DNA was extracted alongside blood RNA, which was obtained from unsorted whole blood.

This rearrangement joins TRBV12-3 or TRBV12-4 to TRBJ2-2, with D hard to call. Source material: peripheral blood. The sequence derives from a woman aged 25 to 39 with primary liver carcinoma and hepatitis B virus infection. This CDR3 is CASSPVLGPAVSGELFF. CDR3 bases: TGTGCCAGCAGCCCTGTCCTGGGTCCGGCGGTCTCCGGGGAGCTGTTTTTT.